This T cell receptor beta chain is drawn from a study of cytomegalovirus exposure and HLA in healthy donors. This CDR3 region has 14 residues. Germline V gene lookup returns CDR1 SGHTA and CDR2 FQGNSA. Trimming removed 1 base at V and 1 base at J, with 7 bases between. The PCR made use of 60 Vbeta and 13 Jbeta primers. Method: immunoSEQ multiplex PCR; TCRdb's copy keeps in-frame clones and lacks some. The data contain 100,000 to 150,000 clones, about three quarters of them seen just once; the ten biggest clones take up approximately 0.97%. The sequencing input was PBMCs. The clonotype originates from a human donor in good health. This sequence joins TRBV7-2 and TRBJ1-1; D unresolved. The CDR3 reads CASSLVSPNTEAFF. The DNA for the CDR3 is TGTGCCAGCAGCTTAGTAAGCCCGAACACTGAAGCTTTCTTT.